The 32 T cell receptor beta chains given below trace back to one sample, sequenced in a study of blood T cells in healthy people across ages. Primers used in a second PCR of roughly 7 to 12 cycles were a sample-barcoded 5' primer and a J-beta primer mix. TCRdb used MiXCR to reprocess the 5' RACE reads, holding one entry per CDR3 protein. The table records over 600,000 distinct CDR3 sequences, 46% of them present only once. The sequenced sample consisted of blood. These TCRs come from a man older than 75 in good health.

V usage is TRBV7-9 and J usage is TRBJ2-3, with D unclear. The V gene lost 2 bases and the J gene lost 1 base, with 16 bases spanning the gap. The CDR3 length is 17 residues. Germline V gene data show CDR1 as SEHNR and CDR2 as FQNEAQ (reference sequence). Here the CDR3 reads CASSLTTRRSGTDTQYF. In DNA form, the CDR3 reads TGTGCCAGCAGCTTAACGACCCGACGCTCGGGCACAGATACGCAGTATTTT.

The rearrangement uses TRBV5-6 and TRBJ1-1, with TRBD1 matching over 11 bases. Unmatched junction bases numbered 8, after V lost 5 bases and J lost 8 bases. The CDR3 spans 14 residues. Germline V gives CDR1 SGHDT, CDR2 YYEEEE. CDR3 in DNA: TGTGCCAGCAGACGCCGGGGACAGGGGGTCGAAGCTTTCTTT. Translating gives CASRRRGQGVEAFF.

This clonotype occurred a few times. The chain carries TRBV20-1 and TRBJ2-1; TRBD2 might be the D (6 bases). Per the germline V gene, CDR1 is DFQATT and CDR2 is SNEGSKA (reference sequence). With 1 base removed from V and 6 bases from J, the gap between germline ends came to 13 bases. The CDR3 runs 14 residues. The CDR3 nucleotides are TGCAGTGCTAGAGCCGGGACTGCTTCCAATGAGCAGTTCTTC. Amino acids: CSARAGTASNEQFF.

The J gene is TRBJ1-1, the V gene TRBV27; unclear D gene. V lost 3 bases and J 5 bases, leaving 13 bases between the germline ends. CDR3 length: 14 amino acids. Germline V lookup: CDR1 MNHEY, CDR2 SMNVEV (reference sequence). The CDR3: CASSLRGLGTEAFF. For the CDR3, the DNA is TGTGCCAGCAGTTTGCGAGGGCTGGGAACTGAAGCTTTCTTT.

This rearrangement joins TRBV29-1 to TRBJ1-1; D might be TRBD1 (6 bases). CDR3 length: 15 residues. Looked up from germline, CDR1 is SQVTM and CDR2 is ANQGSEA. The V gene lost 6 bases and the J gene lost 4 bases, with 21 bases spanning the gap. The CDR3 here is CSVAEIRGLGTEAFF. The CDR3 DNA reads TGCAGCGTCGCAGAGATCAGGGGACTGGGCACTGAAGCTTTCTTT.

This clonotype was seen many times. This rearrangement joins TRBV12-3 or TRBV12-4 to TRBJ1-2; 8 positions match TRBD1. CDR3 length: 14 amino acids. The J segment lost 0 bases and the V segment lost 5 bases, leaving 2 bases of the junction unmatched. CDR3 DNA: TGTGCCAGCAGTCGACAGGGGACTAACTATGGCTACACCTTC. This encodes CASSRQGTNYGYTF.

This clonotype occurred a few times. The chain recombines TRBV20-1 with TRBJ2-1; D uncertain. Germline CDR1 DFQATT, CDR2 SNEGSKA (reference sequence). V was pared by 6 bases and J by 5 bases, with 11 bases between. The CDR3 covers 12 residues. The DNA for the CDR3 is TGCAGTGCGCGGTCATACGACAATGAGCAGTTCTTC. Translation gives CSARSYDNEQFF.

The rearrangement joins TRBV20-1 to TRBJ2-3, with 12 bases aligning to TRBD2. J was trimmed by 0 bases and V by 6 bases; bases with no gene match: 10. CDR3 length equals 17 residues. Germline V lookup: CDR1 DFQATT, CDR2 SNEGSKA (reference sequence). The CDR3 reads CSARLAGAALSTDTQYF. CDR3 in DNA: TGCAGTGCGAGACTAGCGGGAGCTGCACTTAGCACAGATACGCAGTATTTT.

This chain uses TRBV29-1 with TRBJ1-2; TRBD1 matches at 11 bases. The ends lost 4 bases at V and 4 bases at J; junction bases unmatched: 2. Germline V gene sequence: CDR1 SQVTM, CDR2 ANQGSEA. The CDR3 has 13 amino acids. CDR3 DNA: TGCAGCGTTGGGACAGGGGGCTTCTATGGCTACACCTTC. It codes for CSVGTGGFYGYTF.

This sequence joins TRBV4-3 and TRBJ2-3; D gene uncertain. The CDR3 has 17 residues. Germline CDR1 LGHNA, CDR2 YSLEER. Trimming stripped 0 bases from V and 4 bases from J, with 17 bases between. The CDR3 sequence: CASSQDSGTTRADTQYF. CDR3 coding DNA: TGCGCCAGCAGCCAAGATTCGGGCACCACAAGGGCAGATACGCAGTATTTT.

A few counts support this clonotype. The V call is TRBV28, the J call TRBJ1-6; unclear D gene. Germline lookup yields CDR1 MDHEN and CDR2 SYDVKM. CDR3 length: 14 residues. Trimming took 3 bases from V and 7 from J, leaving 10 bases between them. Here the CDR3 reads CASSLGRQNSPLHF. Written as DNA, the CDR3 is TGTGCCAGCAGTTTGGGCAGGCAAAATTCACCCCTCCACTTT.

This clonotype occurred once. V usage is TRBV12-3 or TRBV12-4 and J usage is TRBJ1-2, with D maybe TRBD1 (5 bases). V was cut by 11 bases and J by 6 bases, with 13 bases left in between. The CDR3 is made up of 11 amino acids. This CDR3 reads CAVPRGDGYTF. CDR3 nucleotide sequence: TGTGCCGTACCACGAGGGGATGGCTACACCTTC.

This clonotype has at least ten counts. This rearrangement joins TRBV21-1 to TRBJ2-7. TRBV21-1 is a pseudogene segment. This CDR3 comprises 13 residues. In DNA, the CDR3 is TGTGCCAGCAGCAAAGCGCTCAACTACGCGGGGTACTTC. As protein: CASSKALNYAGYF.

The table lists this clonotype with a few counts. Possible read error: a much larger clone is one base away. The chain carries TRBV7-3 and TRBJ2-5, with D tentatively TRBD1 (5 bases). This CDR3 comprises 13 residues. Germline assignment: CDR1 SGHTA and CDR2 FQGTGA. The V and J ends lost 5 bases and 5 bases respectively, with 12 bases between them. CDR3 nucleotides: TGTGCCAGCAGCGTAGGGGCTACGGAGACCCAGTACTTC. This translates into CASSVGATETQYF.

The CDR3 DNA sequence: TGCAGTGCTAGGCACGGACTCGACGGGCTGTTTTTT. It translates to CSARHGLDGLFF. This chain uses TRBV20-1 with TRBJ1-4; D is ambiguous. Germline CDR1 DFQATT, CDR2 SNEGSKA (reference sequence). CDR3 length: 12 amino acids. Trimming left V 3 bases short and J 14 bases short, with 16 bases between.

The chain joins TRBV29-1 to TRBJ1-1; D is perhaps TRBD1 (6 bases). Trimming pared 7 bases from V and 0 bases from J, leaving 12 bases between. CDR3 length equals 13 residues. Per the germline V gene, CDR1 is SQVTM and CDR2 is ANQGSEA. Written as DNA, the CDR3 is TGCAGCGCCAACAGGGACTTGAACACTGAAGCTTTCTTT. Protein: CSANRDLNTEAFF.

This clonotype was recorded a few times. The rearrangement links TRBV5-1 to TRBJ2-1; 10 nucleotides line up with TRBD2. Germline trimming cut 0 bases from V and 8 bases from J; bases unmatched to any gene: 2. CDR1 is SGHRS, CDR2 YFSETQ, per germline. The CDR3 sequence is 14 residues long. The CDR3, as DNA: TGCGCCAGCAGCTTGGCTAGCGGGAGTGATGAGCAGTTCTTC. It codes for CASSLASGSDEQFF.

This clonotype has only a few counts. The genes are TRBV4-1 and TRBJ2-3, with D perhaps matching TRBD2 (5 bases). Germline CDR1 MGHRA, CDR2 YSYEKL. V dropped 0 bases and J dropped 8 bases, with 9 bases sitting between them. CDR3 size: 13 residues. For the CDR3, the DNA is TGCGCCAGCAGCCAAGATGAGGGCGGTACGCAGTATTTT. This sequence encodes CASSQDEGGTQYF.

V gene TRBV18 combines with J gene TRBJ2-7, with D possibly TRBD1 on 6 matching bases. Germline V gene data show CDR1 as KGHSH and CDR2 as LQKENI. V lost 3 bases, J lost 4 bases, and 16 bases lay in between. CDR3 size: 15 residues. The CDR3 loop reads CASSPAARTVYEQYF. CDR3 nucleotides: TGTGCCAGCTCACCTGCTGCCCGGACAGTGTACGAGCAGTACTTC.

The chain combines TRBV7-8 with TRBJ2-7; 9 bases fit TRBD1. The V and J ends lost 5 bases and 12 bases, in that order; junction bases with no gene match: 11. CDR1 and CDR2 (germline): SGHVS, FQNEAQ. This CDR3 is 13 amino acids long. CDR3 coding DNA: TGTGCCAGCAGCCCCAGCGGGACAGGGAAGCGGTACTTC. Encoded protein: CASSPSGTGKRYF.

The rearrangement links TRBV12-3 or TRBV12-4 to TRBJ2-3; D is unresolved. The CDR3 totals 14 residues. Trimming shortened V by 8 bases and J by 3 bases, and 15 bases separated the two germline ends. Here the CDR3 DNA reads TGTGCCAGCTCCTCCGGACGGATGACAGATACGCAGTATTTT. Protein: CASSSGRMTDTQYF.

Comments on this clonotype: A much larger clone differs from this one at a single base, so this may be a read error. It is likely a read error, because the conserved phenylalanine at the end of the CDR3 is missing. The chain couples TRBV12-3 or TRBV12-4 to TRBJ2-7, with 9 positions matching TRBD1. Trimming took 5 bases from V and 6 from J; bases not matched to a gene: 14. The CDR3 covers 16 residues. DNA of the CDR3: TGTGCCAGCAGTCATAGGGTCGGGACAGGGAAGTCCGAGCAGTACTCC. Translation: CASSHRVGTGKSEQYS.

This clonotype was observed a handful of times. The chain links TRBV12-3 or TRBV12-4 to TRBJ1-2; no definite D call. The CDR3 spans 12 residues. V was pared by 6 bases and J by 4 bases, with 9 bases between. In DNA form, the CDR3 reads TGTGCCAGCAGATCAGGAAGCTATGGCTACACCTTC. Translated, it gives CASRSGSYGYTF.

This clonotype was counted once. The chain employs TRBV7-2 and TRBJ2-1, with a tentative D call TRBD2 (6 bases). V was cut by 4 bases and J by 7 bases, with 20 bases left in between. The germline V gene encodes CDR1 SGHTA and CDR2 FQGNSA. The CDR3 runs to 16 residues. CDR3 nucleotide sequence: TGTGCCAGCAGCTGTAGACCGGGAGCGGCAAAGAATGAGCAGTTCTTC. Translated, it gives CASSCRPGAAKNEQFF.

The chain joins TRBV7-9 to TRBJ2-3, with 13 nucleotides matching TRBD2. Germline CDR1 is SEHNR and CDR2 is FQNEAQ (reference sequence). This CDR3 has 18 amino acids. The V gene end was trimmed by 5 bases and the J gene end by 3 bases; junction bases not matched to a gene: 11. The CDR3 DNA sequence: TGTGCCAGCAGCCATCCCGAAGGACTAGCGGGAGATACAGATACGCAGTATTTT. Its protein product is CASSHPEGLAGDTDTQYF.

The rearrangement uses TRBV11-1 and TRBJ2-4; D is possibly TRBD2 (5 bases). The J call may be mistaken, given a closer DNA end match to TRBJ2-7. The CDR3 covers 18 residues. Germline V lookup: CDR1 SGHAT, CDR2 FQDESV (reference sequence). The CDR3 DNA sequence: TGTGCCAGCAGCTCAGAACCGGCAATTGGACTGAAACCCTACGAGCAGTACTTC. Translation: CASSSEPAIGLKPYEQYF.

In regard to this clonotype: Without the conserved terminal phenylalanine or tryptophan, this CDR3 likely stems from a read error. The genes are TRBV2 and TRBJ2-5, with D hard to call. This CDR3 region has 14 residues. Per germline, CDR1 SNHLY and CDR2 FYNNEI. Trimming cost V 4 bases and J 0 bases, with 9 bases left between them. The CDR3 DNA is TGTGCCAGCAGTGTGGATAGGGACCAAGAGACCCAGTACTCC. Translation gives CASSVDRDQETQYS.

The DNA for the CDR3 is TGTGCCAGCAGCCAAACAGGGGGCGCGAACACTGAAGCTTTCTTT. It specifies CASSQTGGANTEAFF. J is TRBJ1-1 and V is TRBV14; TRBD1 aligns across 9 bases. Germline V gives CDR1 SGHDN, CDR2 FVKESK. The CDR3 is 15 amino acids. The V and J ends lost 2 bases and 1 base, in that order; junction bases with no gene match: 2.

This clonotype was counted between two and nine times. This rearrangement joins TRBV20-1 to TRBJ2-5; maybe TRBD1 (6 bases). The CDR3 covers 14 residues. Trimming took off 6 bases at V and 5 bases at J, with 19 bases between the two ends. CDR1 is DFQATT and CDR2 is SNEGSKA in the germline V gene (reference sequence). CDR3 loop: CSAGVQGMMETQYF. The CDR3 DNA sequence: TGCAGTGCAGGAGTGCAGGGGATGATGGAGACCCAGTACTTC.

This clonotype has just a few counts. This CDR3 is CASSGTGMNYGYTF. For the CDR3, the DNA is TGTGCCAGCAGTGGTACGGGGATGAACTATGGCTACACCTTC. The gene calls are TRBV2 and TRBJ1-2, with no clear D. The CDR3 contains 14 residues. Trimming took 4 bases from V and 2 from J, leaving 11 bases between them. Germline CDR1 and CDR2: SNHLY and FYNNEI.

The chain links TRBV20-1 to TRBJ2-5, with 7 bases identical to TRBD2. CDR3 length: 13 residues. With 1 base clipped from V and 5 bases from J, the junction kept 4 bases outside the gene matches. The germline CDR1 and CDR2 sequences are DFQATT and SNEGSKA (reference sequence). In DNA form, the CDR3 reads TGCAGTGCTAGAGTGGTGGGAGGGGAGACCCAGTACTTC. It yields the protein CSARVVGGETQYF.

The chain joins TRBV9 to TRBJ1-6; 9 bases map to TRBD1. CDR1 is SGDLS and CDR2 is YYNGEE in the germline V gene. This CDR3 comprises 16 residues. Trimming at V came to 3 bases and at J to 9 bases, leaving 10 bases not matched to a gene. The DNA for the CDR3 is TGTGCCAGCAGCGAGGGGGACAGGGCCGCAACTTCACCCCTCCACTTT. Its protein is CASSEGDRAATSPLHF.